The 10 T cell receptor beta chains reported below all come from one sample, sequenced in a study of naive and memory T cell subsets. Two oligonucleotides, mixed equimolar, formed the beta constant-region primer covering TRBC1 and TRBC2. Ligated cDNA was amplified by four rounds of PCR with nested alpha and beta constant-region primers and SP2. TCRdb processed the UMI-ligation and nested PCR reads anew with MiXCR; each CDR3 protein has one entry. The sample holds 100,000 to 150,000 distinct CDR3 sequences, about 36% seen once. Input material: central memory CD4+ T cells from blood. The origin of the receptors is a human donor in good health.

V usage is TRBV5-1 and J usage is TRBJ2-1; TRBD2 matches 8 bases. Germline CDR1 SGHRS, CDR2 YFSETQ. CDR3 size: 15 residues. V gave up 4 bases and J gave up 0 bases; unmatched junction bases: 3. As DNA, the CDR3 is TGCGCCAGCAGCGCCAGCGGGAGCTCCTACAATGAGCAGTTCTTC. This sequence encodes CASSASGSSYNEQFF.

In this sample, this clonotype turned up once. The rearrangement uses TRBV2 and TRBJ1-1; possible D gene TRBD1, 5 bases. Trimming removed 6 bases from V and 0 bases from J, with 14 bases in between. Germline assignment: CDR1 SNHLY and CDR2 FYNNEI. The CDR3 contains 15 residues. CDR3 bases: TGTGCCAGCAGAGAACAGGTTCTCATGAACACTGAAGCTTTCTTT. Translated, it gives CASREQVLMNTEAFF.

This clonotype showed up just a few times. CDR3 in amino acids: CASSFSGNTIYF. DNA of the CDR3: TGTGCCAGCAGCTTTTCCGGAAACACCATATATTTT. The chain has TRBV13 and TRBJ1-3, with D hard to call. This CDR3 spans 12 amino acids. Trimming pared 3 bases from V and 4 bases from J, leaving 4 bases between. Germline lookup yields CDR1 PRHDT and CDR2 FYEKMQ (reference sequence).

This clonotype was seen just once. The J gene is TRBJ1-5, the V gene TRBV6-1; 9 bases match TRBD1. The CDR3 extends over 15 amino acids. The germline V gene has CDR1 MNHNS and CDR2 SASEGT. The V segment lost 8 bases and the J segment 1 base; nucleotides outside the gene matches: 6. In DNA form, the CDR3 reads TGTGCCAGCGGGGACAGGGTCGGGAGCAATCAGCCCCAGCATTTT. This translates into CASGDRVGSNQPQHF.

The chain employs TRBV6-5 and TRBJ2-3; D may be TRBD2 (5 bases). Germline V gives CDR1 MNHEY, CDR2 SVGAGI. CDR3 length equals 14 residues. Deletions cut 6 bases from V and 5 bases from J, with 15 bases between. CDR3 DNA sequence: TGTGCCAGCAGCCGGACCAAAGGAGGAGATACGCAGTATTTT. This codes for CASSRTKGGDTQYF.

In this sample, this clonotype turned up a few times. The chain combines TRBV5-6 with TRBJ2-7, with TRBD1 identical over 10 bases. The germline gives CDR1 SGHDT, CDR2 YYEEEE. There are 14 residues in the CDR3. V lost 3 bases and J lost 6; bases outside the gene matches: 6. The CDR3 DNA reads TGTGCCAGCAGCTCGGCCGGGACAGGGGTCGAGCAGTACTTC. This translates into CASSSAGTGVEQYF.

This clonotype was counted between two and nine times. V gene TRBV5-1 combines with J gene TRBJ2-1; D call uncertain. The CDR3 extends over 14 amino acids. Trimming took off 5 bases at V and 5 bases at J, with 14 bases between the two ends. From germline, CDR1 is SGHRS and CDR2 YFSETQ. The CDR3 nucleotides are TGCGCCAGCAGAAGTCGCTCGGAGAACAATGAGCAGTTCTTC. This gives the protein CASRSRSENNEQFF.

The chain is built from TRBV6-5 and TRBJ2-7; 7 bases line up with TRBD1. This CDR3 is built from 15 residues. Germline-derived CDR1 and CDR2 are MNHEY and SVGAGI. The V and J ends lost 4 bases and 5 bases, in that order; junction bases with no gene match: 11. Here the CDR3 reads CASSSEGQSHDEQYF. The CDR3 DNA sequence: TGTGCCAGCAGTTCTGAGGGACAGTCCCACGACGAGCAGTACTTC.

This rearrangement joins TRBV20-1 to TRBJ2-3; D is possibly TRBD1 or TRBD2 (6 bases each). The length of the CDR3 is 12 residues. Germline assignment: CDR1 DFQATT and CDR2 SNEGSKA (reference sequence). CDR3 in DNA: TGCGGGGGGCAGCTAGGCACAGATACGCAGTATTTT. Translated: CGGQLGTDTQYF.

The chain couples TRBV12-3 or TRBV12-4 to TRBJ1-5; D gene ambiguous. The CDR3 is made up of 14 amino acids. Deletions cut 6 bases from V and 7 bases from J, with 16 bases between. The CDR3 here is CASSLSSLRQPQHF. DNA of the CDR3: TGTGCCAGCAGCCTGAGCTCGCTACGACAGCCCCAGCATTTT.